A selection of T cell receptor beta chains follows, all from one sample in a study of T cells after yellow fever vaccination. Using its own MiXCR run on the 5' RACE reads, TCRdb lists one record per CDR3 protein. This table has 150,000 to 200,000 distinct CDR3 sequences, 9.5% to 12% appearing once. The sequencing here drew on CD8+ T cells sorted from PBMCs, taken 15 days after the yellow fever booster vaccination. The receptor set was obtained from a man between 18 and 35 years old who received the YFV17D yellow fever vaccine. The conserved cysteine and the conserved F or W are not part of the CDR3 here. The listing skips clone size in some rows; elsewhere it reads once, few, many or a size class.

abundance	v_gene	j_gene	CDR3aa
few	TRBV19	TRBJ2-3	ASRGTVFRDTQY
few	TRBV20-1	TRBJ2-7	SARGGQGLPYEQY
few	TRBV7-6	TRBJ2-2	ASSLPPTGELTGELF
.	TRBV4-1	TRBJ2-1	ASGASSYNEQF
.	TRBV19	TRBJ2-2	AGADTNTGELF
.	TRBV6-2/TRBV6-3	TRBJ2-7	ASSYGPKGYEQY
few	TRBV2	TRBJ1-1	ASDGTLPTEAF
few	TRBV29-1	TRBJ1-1	SVEWGVPEAF
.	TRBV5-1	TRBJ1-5	ATSWAGGSNQPQH
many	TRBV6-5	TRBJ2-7	ASSYGQVSYEQY
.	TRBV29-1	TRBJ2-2	SVIRGLSTGELF
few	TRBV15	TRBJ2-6	ATSRRAYSGANVLT
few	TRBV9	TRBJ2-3	ASSGYGATDTQY
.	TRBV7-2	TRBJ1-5	ASSLVGGGNQPQH
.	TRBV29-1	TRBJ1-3	SVREVDSGNTIY
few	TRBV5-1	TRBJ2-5	ASSLGGSEQETQY
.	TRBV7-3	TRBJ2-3	ASSLTSGTGLTDTQY
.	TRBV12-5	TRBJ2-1	ASGLVMSGNYNEQF
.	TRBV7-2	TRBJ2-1	ASSFPGAYNEQF
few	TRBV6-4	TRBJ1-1	ASSDPGQGITEAF
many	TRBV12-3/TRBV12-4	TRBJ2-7	ASSPPRGGQLKNLSFEQY
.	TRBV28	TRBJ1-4	ASSFGRVLF
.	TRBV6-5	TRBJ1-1	ASRVNLNTEAF
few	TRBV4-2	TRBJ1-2	ASSQGTGGSGYT
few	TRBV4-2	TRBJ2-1	ASSQDVLGADREQF
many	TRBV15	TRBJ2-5	ATQGEETQY
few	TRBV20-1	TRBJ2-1	SAPLASYNEQF
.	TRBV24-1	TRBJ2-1	ATSDPTGFNEQF
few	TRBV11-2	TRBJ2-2	ASSLGGGGLF
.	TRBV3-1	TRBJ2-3	ASSQDIIGGTTTDTQY
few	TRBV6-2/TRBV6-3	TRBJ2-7	ASSNDRGTYEQY
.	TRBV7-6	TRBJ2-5	ASRGAIQETQY
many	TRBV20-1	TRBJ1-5	SATGLKGVGQPQH
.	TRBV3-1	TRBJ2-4	ASSQVIGGVTSINIQY
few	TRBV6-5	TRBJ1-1	ASNRGGNTEAF
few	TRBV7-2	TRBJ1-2	ASSLAAPGGGYGYT
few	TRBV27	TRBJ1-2	ASSNSEGHRNYGYT
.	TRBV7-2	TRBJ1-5	ASSLEGGWGRGYQPQH
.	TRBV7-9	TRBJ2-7	ASSQKVAGAPREQY
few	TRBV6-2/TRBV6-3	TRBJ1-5	ASSYPYQPQH
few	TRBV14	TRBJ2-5	ASSPYYSGTQY
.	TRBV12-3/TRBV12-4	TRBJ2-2	ASSLVGASGELF
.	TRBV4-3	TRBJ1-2	ASSQGSRGGHGYT
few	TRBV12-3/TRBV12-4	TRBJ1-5	ASRTSNQPQH
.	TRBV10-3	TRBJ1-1	AISGGGSNTEAF
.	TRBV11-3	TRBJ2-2	ASSLANLPGELF
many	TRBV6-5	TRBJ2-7	ASSYSRINEQY
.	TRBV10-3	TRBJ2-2	AISESEAGGTGELF
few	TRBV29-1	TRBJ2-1	QCSITYNEQF
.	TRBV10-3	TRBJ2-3	AIREPSGGATDTQY